This T cell receptor (beta chain) was identified in a study of CD8+CD57+ T cells in acquired aplastic anemia. This clonotype was counted between two and nine times. The antigen is undetermined. General study results and limits: It was found that roughly 31 CD8+ CDR3 sequences were shared between patients and controls.

Template material for TCR beta VDJ and CDR3 profiling consisted of genomic DNA. TCRdb fed the reads into MiXCR, producing one record per CDR3 protein. This table holds 250,000 or so distinct CDR3 sequences, around 45% found once. CD8+CD57+ cell expansion, shown by flow cytometry, had occurred in the patients selected for sequencing. Severe acquired aplastic anemia affected all patients. Patients had undergone no therapy by the time their blood was sampled. The CDR3 loop spans 14 amino acids. V was clipped by 4 bases and J by 7 bases, with 15 bases between them. Germline CDR1 SGHTS, CDR2 YDEGEE. The TCR comes from a human donor with aplastic anemia. Sequences were obtained from sorted CD4+, CD8+, or CD8+CD57+ T cells (not recorded which) from PBMCs. This sequence joins TRBV5-8 and TRBJ2-1, with D possibly being TRBD1 (5 bases). This CDR3 reads CASSPARSGNEQFF. The DNA for the CDR3 is TGTGCCAGCAGCCCGGCGAGGTCAGGGAATGAGCAGTTCTTC.